This TCR beta chain was identified in a study of blood T cell repertoires in COVID-19. Study details: COVID-19 samples collected from the United States, Italy and Spain covered acute and convalescent phases.

The germline gives CDR1 MNHEY, CDR2 SMNVEV (reference sequence). The V end was cut by 3 bases, the J end by 2 bases, with 19 bases between. This CDR3 has 17 residues. Authors' processing steps: Amplified reference gene primers provided the basis for estimating nucleated cell counts. Method: immunoSEQ multiplex PCR; TCRdb's copy keeps in-frame clones and lacks some. D and trimming were read from the DNA, whereas the V and J calls and clone size are those reported in that table. The sample yields 310,000 or so clones, 87% seen once. The clonotype originates from a woman between 50 and 59 years old who had recovered from COVID-19. V is TRBV27 and J is TRBJ1-1; perhaps TRBD1 as D (5 bases). The sample taken for sequencing was peripheral blood. The chain's CDR3 is CASSFVVSRGINTEAFF. Here the CDR3 DNA reads TGTGCCAGCAGTTTCGTGGTATCCCGGGGGATAAACACTGAAGCTTTCTTT.